This is a list of T cell receptor beta chains from one sample in a study of low-dose radiotherapy and immunotherapy resistance in tumors. TCRdb ran MiXCR on the reads and lists one entry per CDR3 protein. The sample carries some 94,000 distinct CDR3 sequences, 20% recorded once. This specimen was PBMCs, taken after low-dose radiotherapy plus immunotherapy. The receptor source for this set is a female donor with ovarian cancer. Each CDR3 is given with its conserved first and last residue. Fields, in order: V gene, J gene, clone size, D gene, CDR3 DNA, CDR3 protein. The D gene is left open where the match is weak. Clone sizes are given selectively: once, few, many, or a class where the clone is expanded.

>TRBV5-4|TRBJ2-3|many|TRBD2
TGTGCCAGCAGACTAGCGGGGGGTATGGCAGATACGCAGTATTTT
CASRLAGGMADTQYF
>TRBV7-9|TRBJ2-1|many|-
TGTGCCAGCAGCTCCATTAGCGGTTGGACCTACAATGAGCAGTTCTTC
CASSSISGWTYNEQFF
>TRBV4-1|TRBJ1-3|once|-
TGCGCCAGCAGCCAAGGCCTAAGGGGGTATGGAAACACCATATATTTT
CASSQGLRGYGNTIYF
>TRBV11-2|TRBJ2-3|many|-
TGTGCCAGCAGCCCCTTCAGCACAGATACGCAGTATTTT
CASSPFSTDTQYF
>TRBV7-9|TRBJ2-3|few|-
TGTGCCAGCAGCTTATCTAGGGGGAGCACAGATACGCAGTATTTT
CASSLSRGSTDTQYF
>TRBV4-1|TRBJ1-2|many|-
TGCGCCAGCAGCCAAGATCTTAGTCTGGGGCGCCTCGCCTATGGCTACACCTTC
CASSQDLSLGRLAYGYTF
>TRBV4-1|TRBJ2-7|many|-
TGCGCCAGCAGCCCCTTTAGTCCCGGCTACCCGGGCGAGCAGTACTTC
CASSPFSPGYPGEQYF
>TRBV5-5|TRBJ2-7|many|-
TGTGCCAGCAGCTTGGCTGGTCGGCCAGGGACCTACGAGCAGTACTTC
CASSLAGRPGTYEQYF
>TRBV18|TRBJ2-3|-|-
TGTGCCAGCTCACCGGGGGGGCCCACAGATACGCAGTATTTT
CASSPGGPTDTQYF
>TRBV2|TRBJ2-7|once|TRBD2
TGTGCCAGCAATCAGGAGCGGGGGCCCTACGAGCAGTACTTC
CASNQERGPYEQYF
>TRBV5-1|TRBJ2-2|many|-
TGCGCCAGCAGCTCAGGGTGGGCGAACACCGGGGAGCTGTTTTTT
CASSSGWANTGELFF
>TRBV7-3|TRBJ2-6|many|-
TGTGCCAGCAGCTTAAAAGTTGGGGGGACCCAATCTGGGGCCAACGTCCTGACTTTC
CASSLKVGGTQSGANVLTF
>TRBV7-9|TRBJ2-1|-|TRBD1
TGTGCCAGCAGCTTATGGGGGACAGGGGATCTGAATGAGCAGTTCTTC
CASSLWGTGDLNEQFF
>TRBV2|TRBJ2-5|-|-
TGTGCCAGCACCCCTGGGCGGGTCGAGACCCAGTACTTC
CASTPGRVETQYF
>TRBV5-4|TRBJ2-3|-|TRBD2
TGTGCCAGCAGCAGAAGACTAGCGGGAGGGACAGATACGCAGTATTTT
CASSRRLAGGTDTQYF
>TRBV5-1|TRBJ2-6|many|-
TGCGCCAGCAGCTTGAACCCCAGGGGATCTGGGGCCAACGTCCTGACTTTC
CASSLNPRGSGANVLTF
>TRBV3-1|TRBJ1-6|many|-
TGTGCCAGCAGCTCCCATAGTAATTCACCCCTCCACTTT
CASSSHSNSPLHF
>TRBV5-4|TRBJ2-1|many|TRBD2
TGTGCCAGCAGCCTCTCCCGGGGGGGCCCTGATGAGCAGTTCTTC
CASSLSRGGPDEQFF
>TRBV9|TRBJ2-1|many|-
TGTGCCAGCAGCGTAGAAGCTGGGTCCTACAATGAGCAGTTCTTC
CASSVEAGSYNEQFF
>TRBV20-1|TRBJ1-2|many|TRBD1
TGCAGTGCCGCCCAACAAACAGGGGAGCATGGCTACACCTTC
CSAAQQTGEHGYTF
>TRBV2|TRBJ1-1|many|-
TGTGCCAGCAGTTCGGACAGTATCTACACTGAAGCTTTCTTT
CASSSDSIYTEAFF
>TRBV20-1|TRBJ2-1|many|-
TGCAGTGCTAGAGATCCGGACTATCTATCCTACAATGAGCAGTTCTTC
CSARDPDYLSYNEQFF